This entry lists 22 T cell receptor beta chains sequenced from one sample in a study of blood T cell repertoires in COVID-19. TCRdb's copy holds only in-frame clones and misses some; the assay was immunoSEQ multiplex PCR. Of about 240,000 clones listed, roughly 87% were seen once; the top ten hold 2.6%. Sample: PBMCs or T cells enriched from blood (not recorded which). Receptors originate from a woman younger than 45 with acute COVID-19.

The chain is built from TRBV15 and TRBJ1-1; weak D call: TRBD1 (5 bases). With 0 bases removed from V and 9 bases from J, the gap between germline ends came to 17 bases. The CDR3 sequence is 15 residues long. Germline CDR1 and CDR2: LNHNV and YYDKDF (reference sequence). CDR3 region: CATSRDLSGPGKAFF. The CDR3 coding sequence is TGTGCCACCAGCAGAGATCTTTCAGGGCCGGGTAAAGCTTTCTTT.

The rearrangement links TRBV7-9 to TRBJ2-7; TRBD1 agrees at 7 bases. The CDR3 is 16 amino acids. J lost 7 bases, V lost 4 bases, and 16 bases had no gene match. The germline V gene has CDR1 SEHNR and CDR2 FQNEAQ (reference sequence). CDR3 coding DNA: TGTGCCAGCAGCTCGGAGTCCGCAGGGGGAGTGTGGGAGCAGTACTTC. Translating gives CASSSESAGGVWEQYF.

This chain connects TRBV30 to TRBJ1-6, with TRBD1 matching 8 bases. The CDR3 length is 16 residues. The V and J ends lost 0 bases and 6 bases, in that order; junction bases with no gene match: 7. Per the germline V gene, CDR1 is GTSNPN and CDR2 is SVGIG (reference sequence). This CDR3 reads CAWSVADRAGNSPLHF. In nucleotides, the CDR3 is TGTGCCTGGAGTGTAGCGGACAGGGCGGGTAATTCACCCCTCCACTTT.

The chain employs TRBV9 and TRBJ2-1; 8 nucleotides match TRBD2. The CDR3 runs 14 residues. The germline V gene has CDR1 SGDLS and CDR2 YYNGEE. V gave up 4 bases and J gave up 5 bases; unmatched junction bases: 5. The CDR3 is CASSFGLANNEQFF. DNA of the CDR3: TGTGCCAGCAGCTTCGGACTAGCCAACAATGAGCAGTTCTTC.

The CDR3 DNA reads as TGTGCCACCAGCAGAGTTCGGGGTATCCACGAGCAGTACTTC. It is translated as CATSRVRGIHEQYF. The chain couples TRBV15 to TRBJ2-7; maybe TRBD2 (5 bases). The V end lost 1 base, the J end lost 5 bases, and 12 bases lay between the germline ends. This CDR3 is built from 14 residues. Per the germline V gene, CDR1 is LNHNV and CDR2 is YYDKDF (reference sequence). Based on the CDR3 plus reference TRBV15 and TRBJ2-7, the full variable domain is DAMVIQNPRYQVTQFGKPVTLSCSQTLNHNVMYWYQQKSSQAPKLLFHYYDKDFNNEADTPDNFQSRRPNTSFCFLDIRSPGLGDTAMYLCATSRVRGIHEQYFGPGTRLTVT.

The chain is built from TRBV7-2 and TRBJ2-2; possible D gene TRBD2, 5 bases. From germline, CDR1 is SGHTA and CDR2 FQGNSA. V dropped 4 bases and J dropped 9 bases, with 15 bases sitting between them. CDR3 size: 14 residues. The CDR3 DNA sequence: TGTGCCAGCAGCTCCACCGGGATGGCTAGGGAGCTGTTTTTT. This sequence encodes CASSSTGMARELFF.

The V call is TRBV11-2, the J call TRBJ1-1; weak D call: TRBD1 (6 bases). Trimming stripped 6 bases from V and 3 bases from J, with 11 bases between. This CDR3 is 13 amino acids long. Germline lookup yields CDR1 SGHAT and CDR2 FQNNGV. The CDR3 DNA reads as TGTGCCAGCAGTTCCGAGGGGGACACTGAAGCTTTCTTT. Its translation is CASSSEGDTEAFF.

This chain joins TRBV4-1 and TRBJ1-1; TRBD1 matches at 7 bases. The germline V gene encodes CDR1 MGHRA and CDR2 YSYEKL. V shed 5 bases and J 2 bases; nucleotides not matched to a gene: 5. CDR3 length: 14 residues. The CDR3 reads CASSSNRGNTEAFF. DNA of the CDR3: TGCGCCAGCAGCTCCAACAGGGGAAACACTGAAGCTTTCTTT.

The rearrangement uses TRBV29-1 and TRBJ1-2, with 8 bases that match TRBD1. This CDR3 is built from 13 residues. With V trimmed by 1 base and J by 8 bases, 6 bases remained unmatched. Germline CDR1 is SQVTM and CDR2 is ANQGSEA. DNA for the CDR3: TGCAGCGTTGAAGGCAGGGGGCGAGAGGGCTACACCTTC. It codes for CSVEGRGREGYTF.

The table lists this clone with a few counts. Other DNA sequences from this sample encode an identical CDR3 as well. As DNA, the CDR3 is TGTGCCAGCAGCTTGGGACAGGTGAACACTGAAGCTTTCTTT. This translates into CASSLGQVNTEAFF. This chain links TRBV7-9 with TRBJ1-1; 8 bases match TRBD1. This CDR3 region has 14 residues. Germline V lookup: CDR1 SEHNR, CDR2 FQNEAQ (reference sequence). The junction had 0 bases not matched to a gene; V was cut back by 3 bases and J by 0 bases.

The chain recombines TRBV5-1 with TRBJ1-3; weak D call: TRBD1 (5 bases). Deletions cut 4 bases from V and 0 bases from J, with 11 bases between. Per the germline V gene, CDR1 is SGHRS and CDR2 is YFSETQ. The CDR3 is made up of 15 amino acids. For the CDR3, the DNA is TGCGCCAGCAGCCTAACAGGCATCTCTGGAAACACCATATATTTT. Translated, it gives CASSLTGISGNTIYF.

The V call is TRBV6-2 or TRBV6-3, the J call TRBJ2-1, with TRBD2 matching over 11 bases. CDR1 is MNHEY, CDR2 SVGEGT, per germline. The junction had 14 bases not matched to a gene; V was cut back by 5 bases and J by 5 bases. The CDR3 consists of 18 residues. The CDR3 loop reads CASSHGIRLAGKNNEQFF. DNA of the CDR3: TGTGCCAGCAGTCACGGAATCCGACTAGCGGGGAAAAACAATGAGCAGTTCTTC.

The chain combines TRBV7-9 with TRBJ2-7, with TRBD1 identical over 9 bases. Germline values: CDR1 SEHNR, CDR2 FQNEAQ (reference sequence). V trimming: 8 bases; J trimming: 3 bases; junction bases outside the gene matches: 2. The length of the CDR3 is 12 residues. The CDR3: CASQGQGYEQYF. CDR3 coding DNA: TGTGCCAGCCAGGGACAGGGCTACGAGCAGTACTTC.

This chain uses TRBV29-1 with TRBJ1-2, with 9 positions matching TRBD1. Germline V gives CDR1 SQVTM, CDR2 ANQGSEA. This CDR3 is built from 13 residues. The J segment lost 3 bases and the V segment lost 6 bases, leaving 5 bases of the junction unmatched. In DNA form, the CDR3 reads TGCAGCGTCCGAACAGGGGGCGACTATGGCTACACCTTC. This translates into CSVRTGGDYGYTF.

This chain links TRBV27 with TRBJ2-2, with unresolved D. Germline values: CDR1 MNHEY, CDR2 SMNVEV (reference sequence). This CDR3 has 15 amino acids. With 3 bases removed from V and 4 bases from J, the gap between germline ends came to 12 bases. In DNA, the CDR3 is TGTGCCAGCAGTTTTGCCCTACAGATCACCGGGGAGCTGTTTTTT. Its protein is CASSFALQITGELFF.

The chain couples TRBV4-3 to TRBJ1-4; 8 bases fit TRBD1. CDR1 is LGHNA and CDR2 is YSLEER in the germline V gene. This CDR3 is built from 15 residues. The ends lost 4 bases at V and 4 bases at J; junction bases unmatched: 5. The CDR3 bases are TGCGCCAGCAGCCCCCACAGGGGGGTTAATGAAAAACTGTTTTTT. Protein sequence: CASSPHRGVNEKLFF.

The CDR3: CASSRRQGDNTEAFF. Here the CDR3 DNA reads TGCGCCAGCAGCCGCAGACAGGGAGACAACACTGAAGCTTTCTTT. The chain recombines TRBV4-1 with TRBJ1-1, with 7 bases lining up with TRBD1. V gave up 4 bases and J gave up 2 bases; unmatched junction bases: 7. This CDR3 has 15 amino acids. The germline gives CDR1 MGHRA, CDR2 YSYEKL.

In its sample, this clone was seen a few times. The CDR3 DNA reads TGTGCCAGCAGTTCGATAGCGGGGGGGCCAGATACGCAGTATTTT. Its protein is CASSSIAGGPDTQYF. The gene calls are TRBV6-5 and TRBJ2-3, with 11 bases identical to TRBD2. V lost 4 bases, J lost 4 bases, and 4 bases stayed unmatched. The CDR3 consists of 15 residues. Per germline, CDR1 MNHEY and CDR2 SVGAGI.

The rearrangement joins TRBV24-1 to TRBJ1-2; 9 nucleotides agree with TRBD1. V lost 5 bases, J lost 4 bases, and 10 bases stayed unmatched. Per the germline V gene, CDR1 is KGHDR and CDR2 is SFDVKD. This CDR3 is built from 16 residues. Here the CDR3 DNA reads TGTGCCACCAGTGCGGTTTGGGACAGGGTTTCCTATGGCTACACCTTC. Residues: CATSAVWDRVSYGYTF.

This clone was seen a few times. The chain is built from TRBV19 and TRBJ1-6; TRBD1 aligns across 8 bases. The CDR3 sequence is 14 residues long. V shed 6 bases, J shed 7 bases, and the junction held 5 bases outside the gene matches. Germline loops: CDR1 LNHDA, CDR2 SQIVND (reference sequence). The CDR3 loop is CASRTGDRNSPLHF. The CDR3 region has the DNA TGTGCCAGTAGGACAGGGGATCGGAATTCACCCCTCCACTTT. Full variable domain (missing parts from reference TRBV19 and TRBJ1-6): DGGITQSPKYLFRKEGQNVTLSCEQNLNHDAMYWYRQDPGQGLRLIYYSQIVNDFQKGDIAEGYSVSREKKESFPLTVTSAQKNPTAFYLCASRTGDRNSPLHFGNGTRLTVT.

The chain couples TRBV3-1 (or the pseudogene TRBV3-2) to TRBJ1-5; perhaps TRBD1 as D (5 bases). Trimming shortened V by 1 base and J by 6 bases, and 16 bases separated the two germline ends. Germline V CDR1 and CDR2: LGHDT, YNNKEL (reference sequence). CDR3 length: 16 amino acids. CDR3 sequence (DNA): TGTGCCAGCAGCCAAGGACAGCCGATTTTGGGTCAGCCCCAGCATTTT. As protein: CASSQGQPILGQPQHF.

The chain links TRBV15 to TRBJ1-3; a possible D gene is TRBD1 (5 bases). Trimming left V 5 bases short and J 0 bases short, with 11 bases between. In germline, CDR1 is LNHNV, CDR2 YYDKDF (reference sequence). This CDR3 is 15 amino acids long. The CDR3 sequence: CATSPEDNSGNTIYF. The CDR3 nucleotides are TGTGCCACCAGCCCTGAGGACAACTCTGGAAACACCATATATTTT.